This T cell receptor beta chain is drawn from a study of cytomegalovirus exposure and HLA in healthy donors. Study-wide findings and caveats: In a later analysis, parvovirus B19, influenza, CMV and Epstein-Barr virus appeared linked to several top co-occurrence clusters. The HLA-A and HLA-B alleles of most subjects were reportedly predicted accurately from TCR beta sequences. Trimming of TCR beta V- and J-genes showed a link, identified in a later analysis, to a missense DCLRE1C variant.

Germline CDR1 is SEHNR and CDR2 is FQNEAQ (reference sequence). The CDR3 contains 13 residues. Researchers ran the PCR with 60 Vbeta and 13 Jbeta primers. Produced via immunoSEQ multiplex PCR; TCRdb's table is partial and in-frame only. The sample lists about 76,000 clones; about 75% were seen once. Points on this clone: Its antigen is as yet unknown. A read error may account for a junction end that differs from germline.

The chain joins TRBV7-9 to TRBJ2-7; tentatively, D is TRBD1 (5 bases). Material for sequencing was PBMCs. The sequence was obtained from a man in his sixties in good health and CMV-seropositive. The chain's CDR3 is CSSSSPQGYEQYF. CDR3 DNA: TGTTCCAGCAGCTCCCCGCAGGGCTACGAGCAGTACTTC.